This TCR beta chain was identified in a study of cytomegalovirus exposure and HLA in healthy donors (TCRdb year 2017). Notes on the research overall: An earlier analysis of approximately 600 of the donors reported 276 Gb of sequence data and around 120 million unique TCR beta sequences from about 200 million T cells. Of the 300 to 400 genotyped donors, approximately 80% fell in the genetic ancestry cluster associated with self-reported Caucasian donors. Roughly 5 DR-DQ haplotypes were handled as single units for association and clustering, since linkage in the cohort was strong. In addition to the first cohort of roughly 670 subjects, a separate validation cohort of approximately 130 different subjects was used. About 330 gigabases of sequencing data and around 85 million unique TCR sequences made up an early release that covered about 640 HLA-typed donors. A later analysis re-analyzed previously published TCR beta repertoires from 500 to 700 donors and added high-resolution HLA genotyping to study TCR occurrence patterns. Class I and class II HLA loci were covered by the typing at four-digit resolution. Every repertoire in the discovery cohort had been generated on one and the same sequencing platform. Genome-wide SNP genotypes for about 65% of the 666 donors were used in a later genetic analysis, which treated that subset as a discovery cohort. Among several hundred genotyped donors of the cohort, an average of approximately 220,000 unique TCR beta nucleotide sequences was sequenced per donor, of which 15% to 20% were non-productive. Donor age, sex, ethnicity and CMV serostatus were collected together with the repertoire data. To decide whether each TCR beta V gene segment behaved as functional or pseudogenic, an earlier analysis of nearly 600 of the donors relied on high-throughput TCR beta sequencing. Using immunosequencing, the study profiled T cell repertoires from 666 subjects and related those repertoires to cytomegalovirus serostatus. The aim of the study was to test whether cataloging public T cell receptors could identify signatures of past pathogen exposure. The number of donors typed differed by locus, with about 629-640 for A, B, C, DRB1 and DQB1, more than 500 for DQA1, 600 to 610 for DPA1, and approximately 470 for DPB1. Rather than drawing on any new phenotypic data, the later analysis identified candidate immune exposures from TCR beta sequences and the way those sequences occurred across donors. To predict cytomegalovirus infection status, the study brought together high-throughput TCR immunosequencing, statistical association of individual TCRs with disease status, and machine learning.

Broad study findings and their caveats: Some IMGT-functional V segments, including TRBV6-2 and TRBV6-3, could not be told apart with the 87-base-pair reads, so those segments were excluded. When HLA alleles, especially DR and DQ, strongly co-occurred, TCR associations were difficult to assign to individual alleles. It was suggested by the authors that the approach could potentially be generalized to other disease states and immunological phenotypes. Linkage disequilibrium might explain the correlated functional status among segregating V segments, but an unknown experimental factor could not be ruled out. The earlier analysis of 587 of the donors excluded around 17 rarely observed V segments, including chromosome 9 orphons, because counts were too low. In a later analysis, the rate of TCR association differed among HLA loci, with DRB1 alleles having the most associated TCRs and HLA-C alleles having the fewest. CMV serostatus was the only immune exposure information available for the cohort. A later analysis found that most CMV-associated TCR beta chains appeared HLA-restricted, with HLA associations seemingly driven largely by CMV exposure. At a false discovery rate of 0.05, a later analysis linked 15,000 to 20,000 TCR beta sequences to specific HLA alleles. A further reported finding was that TCR beta sequences accurately predicted the HLA-A and HLA-B alleles for most subjects in the first cohort. Sequencing depth was assumed to be roughly uniform across donors in the presence/absence analyses, though that assumption may not hold. The cohort was sequenced for TCR beta chains only, and without alpha or paired-chain data the features that could be detected were limited. In an earlier analysis of some 500 of the donors, most TCR beta V segments appeared in productive rearrangements about 87% or about 30% of the time, broadly matching IMGT annotations. Compared with equally common non-associated chains, HLA-associated TCR beta chains in a later analysis were more clonally expanded and had lower generation probabilities. Compared with the approximately 720-donor mean, donors in an Asian-associated ancestry cluster had fewer N-insertions in productive TCRs, according to a later genetic analysis. In both the original and validation cohorts, the classifier was reported to diagnose cytomegalovirus status with high specificity and sensitivity. In a later genetic analysis, a missense DCLRE1C variant was associated with V-gene and J-gene trimming of TCR beta chains, and the association was replicated in an independent cohort. In vitro tests confirmed that a few of the cytomegalovirus-associated TCR beta chains recognize cytomegalovirus antigens. In the study, some 160 TCR beta chains were listed as associated with cytomegalovirus. Several of the top co-occurrence clusters appeared to be linked to parvovirus B19, influenza, CMV and Epstein-Barr virus, according to a later analysis. A cluster of highly shared sequence variants was judged likely to be a technical artifact of the sequencing pipeline. While some public TCRs were present in many individuals, most TCR sequences turned up only very rarely across donors. Because HLA typing was unavailable for some donors at each locus, only the typed subset was used in association tests.

In total, 666 healthy bone marrow donors made up the cohort. At the time of sampling, every cohort member was nominally healthy, though immune exposures that went unrecorded were likely present. The donor was CMV seronegative and belonged to the group of 350 or so seronegative cohort members. Every donor gave a peripheral blood sample, and the peripheral blood mononuclear cells from that sample were used for TCR beta sequencing. Genomic DNA extraction from the blood cell samples was performed with the Qiagen DNeasy Blood Extraction Kit. Library generation was performed with the immunoSEQ multiplex PCR assay. For the multiplex PCR, a mixture combining 60 forward primers for TCR Vbeta segments and 13 reverse primers for TCR Jbeta segments was used. Amplification of the CDR3 region of rearranged TCR beta genes was performed with a multiplex PCR assay on genomic DNA. The amplified TCR beta libraries were sequenced on the Illumina HiSeq System as 87-base-pair reads. As for the authors' bioinformatics: A later analysis counted about 76 million unique TCR beta chains across the 690 or so repertoires, and some 11 million of these chains were shared by at least two donors. To remove PCR and sequencing errors, raw reads were error-corrected and collapsed into unique sequences using a nearest-neighbor algorithm that merged closely related sequences. V, D and J gene segments were assigned by aligning CDR3 sequences to IMGT reference sequences. For a sequence to be retained, a match of at least six nucleotides to both a V gene segment and a J gene segment was required. A rearrangement was called productive if the CDR3 had no stop codons and remained in frame with V and J, and every other rearrangement was called non-productive. CDR3 was defined by IMGT convention, running from the second conserved V-encoded cysteine to the conserved J-encoded phenylalanine. Sequences without an unambiguous match to a single V gene segment were excluded from the earlier analysis of over 500 of the donors. An earlier analysis of almost 600 of the donors classified V segments as functional when productive rearrangements were above 56.7% and as segregating when the standard deviation between donors was above 5%. A statistical classification framework was developed to diagnose cytomegalovirus status using the catalog of TCR beta chain sequences. A later analysis assigned V and J genes by comparing TCR nucleotide sequences with IMGT/GENE-DB human TR gene sequences. The TCRdist pipeline was used in a later analysis to assign CDR3 sequences and most-parsimonious VDJ recombination scenarios. In a later analysis, each TCR beta chain was defined by its CDR3 amino acid sequence together with its V-gene family, and reads without a unique V-gene family were excluded. As a way to deal with suspected cross-contamination and a sequencing artifact, a later analysis dropped 450 to 600 nucleotide sequences that were highly shared and had low generation probability. In a later analysis, a clonal expansion index was calculated for each public chain from normalized within-repertoire ranks of inferred template counts. Generation probabilities in a later analysis came from a VDJ recombination model fitted to out-of-frame rearrangements, and those results were checked against IGoR. In a later analysis, TCR-TCR, TCR-HLA and TCR-CMV co-occurrence was scored with hypergeometric tests, and a repertoire-size bias correction was applied to TCR pairs. False discovery rates were estimated in a later analysis by permuting HLA or CMV assignments 20 times. A later analysis grouped co-occurring TCRs with DBSCAN, adding TCRdist sequence similarity when clustering within HLA-allele-positive subsets. For co-occurrence clustering, repertoires with fewer than 30,000 or more than 120,000 public chains were excluded, along with 4 to 6 repertoires with anomalous nucleotide sharing. TCRdb took over this immuneACCESS table, retaining in-frame rearrangements with V and J assigned. Such tables are incomplete; in checked studies, under half of the missing clones stem from an unresolved V gene, and the remainder is unexplained. V and J calls plus clone size are reproduced from that table; the DNA served to infer D and trimming. This sample comprises roughly 87,000 clones, roughly 75% of them detected only once. The top ten clones comprise around 4.3% of the sample.

This clone has a single count. Its specific antigen is unknown. There are no base qualities to consult, and no much larger clone falls within one base. From the cysteine up to the phenylalanine, the CDR3 has a length of 13 residues. CDR3 DNA only is kept here, 39 bases in frame from base 1. V sheds 0 bases and J sheds 1 base, leaving 5 bases between their ends. According to the germline V gene (reference sequence), CDR1 reads SGHKS and CDR2 reads YYEKEE. The V gene is TRBV5-5 and the J gene is TRBJ2-7; no D gene can be assigned with confidence. The sequenced sample was PBMCs. The TCR comes from a man between 60 and 75 years old in good health and CMV-seronegative. The sequenced DNA: TGTGCCAGCAGCTTGGCGGTTTCCTACGAGCAGTACTTC. Translated, this is CASSLAVSYEQYF.